The 7 T cell receptor beta chains reported below all come from one sample, sequenced in a study of post-analysis software for immune sequencing data. Study outcomes and limitations: Patients showed TRBV5-6, TRBV5-1 and TRBV20-1 among four to six TRBV segments more frequent than in controls.

These receptors have no known antigen. Built from TCR beta cDNA, the libraries had unique molecular identifiers in them. TCRdb re-derived calls from the PCR reads in MiXCR, one entry per CDR3 protein. The repertoire holds about 150,000 distinct CDR3 sequences, with over 25% as singletons. Sequenced input: blood. These receptors were collected from a girl between 10 and 17 years old with multiple sclerosis.

This clonotype has at least ten counts. The chain is built from TRBV12-3 or TRBV12-4 and TRBJ2-1; no reliable D call. Trimming pared 7 bases from V and 5 bases from J, leaving 12 bases between. There are 13 residues in the CDR3. The CDR3: CASIHEGNNEQFF. The CDR3, as DNA: TGTGCCAGCATCCATGAAGGTAACAATGAGCAGTTCTTC.

This clonotype was seen at least ten times. This rearrangement joins TRBV30 to TRBJ2-1; TRBD2 aligns across 7 bases. This CDR3 contains 14 residues. Germline-derived CDR1 and CDR2 are GTSNPN and SVGIG (reference sequence). V was pared by 0 bases and J by 6 bases, with 5 bases of the junction left unmatched. CDR3 sequence reads: CAWSVGLAVNEQFF. In DNA, the CDR3 is TGTGCCTGGAGTGTCGGGCTAGCGGTCAATGAGCAGTTCTTC.

Turning to this clonotype: A read error is possible here, since a much larger clone lies one base away. The chain joins TRBV7-6 to TRBJ2-2; D may be TRBD2 (6 bases). The CDR3 covers 15 residues. The germline V gene has CDR1 SGHVS and CDR2 FNYEAQ. DNA for the CDR3: TGTGCCAACAGCCTTGGGGGAGGAGGGACCGGGGAGCTGTTTTTT. It yields the protein CANSLGGGGTGELFF.

This clonotype was counted many times. The chain links TRBV4-1 to TRBJ2-7; 9 positions agree with TRBD2. CDR1 and CDR2 (germline): MGHRA, YSYEKL. The CDR3 spans 15 residues. V gave up 0 bases and J gave up 2 bases; unmatched junction bases: 2. In nucleotides, the CDR3 is TGCGCCAGCAGCCAAGAGGGACTAGCCCCCTACGAGCAGTACTTC. It encodes CASSQEGLAPYEQYF.

This clonotype was detected only once. This may stem from a read error, because a much larger clone lies one nucleotide away. The V gene is TRBV9, the J gene TRBJ2-7; TRBD2 aligns across 7 bases. V shed 2 bases and J 12 bases; nucleotides not matched to a gene: 14. Per the germline V gene, CDR1 is SGDLS and CDR2 is YYNGEE. CDR3 length equals 14 residues. The CDR3 region is CASSVGGTQETRYF. CDR3 in DNA: TGTGCCAGCAGCGTGGGGGGGACTCAGGAGACCCGGTACTTC.

As for this clonotype: A junction boundary mismatches the germline segment, possibly from a read error. The rearrangement joins TRBV7-9 to TRBJ2-1; TRBD1 matches 9 bases. The CDR3 is 17 amino acids. The germline CDR1 and CDR2 sequences are SEHNR and FQNEAQ (reference sequence). The CDR3 nucleotides are TGTGCCAGCAGCTTAGGACAGGGGGTAACCTCCTACGATGAGCAGTTCTTC. Its protein product is CASSLGQGVTSYDEQFF.

V is TRBV6-2 or TRBV6-3 and J is TRBJ2-7; 7 nucleotides match TRBD2. The germline gives CDR1 MNHEY, CDR2 SVGEGT. CDR3 size: 15 residues. Unmatched junction bases numbered 14, after V lost 6 bases and J lost 6 bases. The DNA for the CDR3 is TGTGCCAGCAGCGTGATCCTAGCGGTCCTTGGCGAGCAGTACTTC. The encoded protein is CASSVILAVLGEQYF.